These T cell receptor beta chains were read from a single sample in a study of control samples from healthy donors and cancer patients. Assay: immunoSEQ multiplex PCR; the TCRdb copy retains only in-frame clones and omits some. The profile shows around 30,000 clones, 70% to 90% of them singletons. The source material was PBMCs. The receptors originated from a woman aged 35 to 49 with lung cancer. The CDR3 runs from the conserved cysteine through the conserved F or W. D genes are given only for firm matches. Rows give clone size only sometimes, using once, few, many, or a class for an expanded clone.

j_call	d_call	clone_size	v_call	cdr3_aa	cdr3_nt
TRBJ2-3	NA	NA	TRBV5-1	CASSPESDTQYF	TGCGCCAGCAGCCCCGAATCAGATACGCAGTATTTT
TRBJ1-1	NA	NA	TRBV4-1	CASSQDLGTEAFF	TGCGCCAGCAGCCAAGATTTGGGCACTGAAGCTTTCTTT
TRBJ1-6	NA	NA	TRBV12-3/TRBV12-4	CASSLSNSPLHF	TGTGCCAGCAGTTTAAGTAATTCACCCCTCCACTTT
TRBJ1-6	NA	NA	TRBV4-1	CASSQDSRDRSPLHF	TGCGCCAGCAGCCAAGATTCGCGGGATCGTTCACCCCTCCACTTT
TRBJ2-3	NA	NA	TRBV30	CAWRAFGGHGRDTQYF	TGTGCCTGGAGGGCTTTTGGGGGGCATGGGAGAGATACGCAGTATTTT
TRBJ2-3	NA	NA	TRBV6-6	CASSSWGDTQYF	TGTGCCAGCAGTTCGTGGGGAGATACGCAGTATTTT
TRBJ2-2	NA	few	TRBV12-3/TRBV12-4	CASGWFRAGELFF	TGTGCCAGCGGTTGGTTTCGGGCCGGGGAGCTGTTTTTT
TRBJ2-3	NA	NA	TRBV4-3	CASSQVGGLTDTQYF	TGCGCCAGCAGCCAAGTCGGGGGCCTCACAGATACGCAGTATTTT
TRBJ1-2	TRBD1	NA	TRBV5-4	CASSLGGDRPRAGYTF	TGTGCCAGCAGCTTGGGGGGGGACAGACCAAGGGCTGGCTACACCTTC
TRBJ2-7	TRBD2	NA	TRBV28	CASRASGGSYEQYF	TGTGCCAGCAGGGCTAGCGGGGGGTCCTACGAGCAGTACTTC
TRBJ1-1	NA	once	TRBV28	CASSLGTEAFF	TGTGCCAGCAGTTTAGGGACTGAAGCTTTCTTT
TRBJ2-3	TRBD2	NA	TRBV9	CASSVEGGGTDTQYF	TGTGCCAGCAGCGTAGAGGGCGGGGGAACAGATACGCAGTATTTT
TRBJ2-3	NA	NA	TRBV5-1	CASRDRDTQYF	TGCGCCAGCAGAGACCGTGATACGCAGTATTTT
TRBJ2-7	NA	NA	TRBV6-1	CASSEQGYDEQYF	TGTGCCAGCAGTGAACAGGGGTACGACGAGCAGTACTTC
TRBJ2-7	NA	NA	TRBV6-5	CASSSSMVYVSYEQYF	TGTGCCAGCAGTTCGTCCATGGTTTATGTTTCCTACGAGCAGTACTTC
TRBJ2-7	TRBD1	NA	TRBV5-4	CASSPQAGGSYEQYF	TGTGCCAGCAGCCCCCAAGCAGGGGGCAGCTACGAGCAGTACTTC
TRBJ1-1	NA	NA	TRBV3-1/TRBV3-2	CASSQAGTEAFF	TGTGCCAGCAGCCAAGCAGGTACTGAAGCTTTCTTT
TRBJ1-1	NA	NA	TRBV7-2	CASSLENRVRAFF	TGTGCCAGCAGCTTAGAGAACAGGGTACGAGCTTTCTTT
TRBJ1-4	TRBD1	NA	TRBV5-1	CASSLGTGPNEKLFF	TGCGCCAGCAGCTTGGGGACAGGGCCTAATGAAAAACTGTTTTTT
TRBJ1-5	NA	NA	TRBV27	CASSWGPIFSGNQPQHF	TGTGCCAGCAGTTGGGGACCCATTTTCAGTGGCAATCAGCCCCAGCATTTT
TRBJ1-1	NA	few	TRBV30	CAWSREEGTEAFF	TGTGCCTGGAGTCGGGAAGAGGGCACTGAAGCTTTCTTT